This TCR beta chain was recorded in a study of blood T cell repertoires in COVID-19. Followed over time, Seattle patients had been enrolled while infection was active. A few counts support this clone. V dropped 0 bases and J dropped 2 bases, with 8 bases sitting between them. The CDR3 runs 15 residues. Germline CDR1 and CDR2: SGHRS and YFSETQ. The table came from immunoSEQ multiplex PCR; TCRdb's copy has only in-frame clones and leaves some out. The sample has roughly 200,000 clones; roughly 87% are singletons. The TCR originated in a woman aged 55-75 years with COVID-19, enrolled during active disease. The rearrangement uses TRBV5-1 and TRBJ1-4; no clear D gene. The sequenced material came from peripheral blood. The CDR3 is CASSLAGGTNEKLFF. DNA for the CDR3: TGCGCCAGCAGCTTGGCTGGAGGGACTAATGAAAAACTGTTTTTT.